This TCR beta chain was documented in a study of T cells after yellow fever vaccination. Via MiXCR, TCRdb re-called the 5' RACE reads, giving one row per CDR3 protein. Of some 390,000 distinct CDR3 sequences detected, roughly 20% appear once; the ten largest clones hold 18%. This CDR3 region has 13 residues. V gave up 3 bases and J gave up 2 bases, with 10 bases separating them. Germline lookup yields CDR1 DFQATT and CDR2 SNEGSKA (reference sequence). Sequences were derived from PBMCs, sampled before the yellow fever booster vaccination. This receptor was taken from a young man who received the YFV17D yellow fever vaccine. The V gene is TRBV20-1, the J gene TRBJ1-2; D is perhaps TRBD1 (5 bases). CDR3 sequence reads: CSARTDLNYGYTF. DNA for the CDR3: TGCAGTGCTAGGACAGACTTAAACTATGGCTACACCTTC.